This T cell receptor (beta chain) derives from a study of Ad26.COV2.S vaccination and SARS-CoV-2 variants. The table came from immunoSEQ multiplex PCR; TCRdb's copy has only in-frame clones and leaves some out. The table shows under 600,000 clones, with 89% occurring only once. Whole-study findings and limits: The study found higher spike-specific TCR breadth in vaccine than placebo recipients.

Treatment noted: 15 to 20 received Ad26.COV2.S at low or high dose, single or two shots; 5 received placebo; per-sample allocation not given. Following the first vaccine or placebo injection, samples were taken on day 63. The study used a vaccine consisting of an Ad26 vector that expressed Wuhan-strain SARS-CoV-2 spike. The V gene end was trimmed by 0 bases and the J gene end by 1 base; junction bases not matched to a gene: 9. This CDR3 has 18 residues. Looked up from germline, CDR1 is SGHNT and CDR2 is YYREEE (reference sequence). In regard to this clone: Its antigen is unknown.

The V gene is TRBV5-4, the J gene TRBJ1-3, with 8 bases lining up with TRBD1. This clonotype originated in a person between 18 and 65 years old who received the Ad26.COV2.S COVID-19 vaccine or a placebo. The starting material was peripheral blood, obtained in a trial of Ad26.COV2.S vaccine versus placebo. The CDR3 DNA reads TGTGCCAGCAGCTTGGGGACAGGGATCAGGGCGTCTGGAAACACCATATATTTT. Translated, it gives CASSLGTGIRASGNTIYF.